This TCR beta chain appears in the sequencing data of a study of T cells in Graves' hyperthyroidism and ophthalmopathy. General study findings and limits: The model forecast ophthalmopathy, anticipating it by a median roughly 6.3 months before onset. A 13 V-J signature model discriminated ophthalmopathy versus stable hyperthyroidism.

This clonotype was counted between two and nine times. Its antigen is not known. What was amplified from RNA transcripts were TCR beta CDR3 regions. In the first-round RT-PCR of the TCR CDR3, the HTBI primer set was used. Each CDR3 protein gets one entry after TCRdb re-called the multiplex PCR reads with MiXCR. The profile shows about 610,000 distinct CDR3 sequences, 16% of them singletons. Ophthalmopathy patients showed a Clinical Activity Score of at least 3, NOSPECS grade of at least 4 and duration under 3 months. Clinical symptoms, serum thyroxine and TRAb, thyroid ultrasound and orbital computed tomography together formed the diagnostic basis. Germline V CDR1 and CDR2: SGHNT, YYREEE (reference sequence). This CDR3 comprises 14 residues. Deletions cut 1 base from V and 5 bases from J, with 13 bases between.

The sample was blood. This sequence joins TRBV5-4 and TRBJ2-7, with unresolved D. This clonotype was obtained from a woman in her forties with Graves' ophthalmopathy. This CDR3 is CASSLQGADHEQYF. The CDR3 DNA follows: TGTGCCAGCAGCTTGCAAGGCGCCGACCACGAGCAGTACTTC.